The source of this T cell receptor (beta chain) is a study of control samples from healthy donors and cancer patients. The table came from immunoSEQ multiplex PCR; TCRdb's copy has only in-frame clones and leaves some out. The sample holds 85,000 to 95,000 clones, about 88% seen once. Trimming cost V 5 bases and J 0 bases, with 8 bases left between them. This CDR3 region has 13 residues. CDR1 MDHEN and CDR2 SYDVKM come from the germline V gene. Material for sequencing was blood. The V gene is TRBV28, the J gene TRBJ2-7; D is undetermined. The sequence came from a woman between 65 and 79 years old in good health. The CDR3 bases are TGTGCCAGCAGTCCCCCGCCCTCCTACGAGCAGTACTTC. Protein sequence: CASSPPPSYEQYF.